The clone carrying this TCR beta chain was counted ten times or more. What it binds is unknown. This sample was taken from a study of early T cells in non-severe SARS-CoV-2 infection. Regarding the study as a whole: The VDJdb matching leaned toward anti-spike CD8 responses and overlooked private and CD4 specificities.

Individual cDNA molecules received unique molecular identifiers during library preparation. TCRdb re-called the 5' RACE reads through MiXCR, storing one row per CDR3 protein. The sample has approximately 66,000 distinct CDR3 sequences; around 14% are singletons. The germline V gene encodes CDR1 ENHRY and CDR2 SYGVKD. With 10 bases removed from V and 0 bases from J, the gap between germline ends came to 20 bases. The CDR3 sequence is 16 residues long. This clonotype originated in an adult who was a healthcare worker with PCR-confirmed SARS-CoV-2 infection or an uninfected control (not recorded which). The chain couples TRBV10-3 to TRBJ2-3; either TRBD1 or TRBD2 may fit D (6 bases each). The sequencing input was whole blood. In DNA, the CDR3 is TGTGCCACCAACCAGCGAGGGGGGACTAGCACAGATACGCAGTATTTT. This gives the protein CATNQRGGTSTDTQYF.